The 15 T cell receptor beta chains below all came from one sample that was sequenced in a study of memory CD4+ T cells and cytomegalovirus serostatus. Assay used: immunoSEQ multiplex PCR; TCRdb lists only in-frame clones, some missing. Seen here are 40,000 or so clones, 75% to 85% observed once, and the top ten hold 1.1%. The sort gate was single viable CD3+CD4+CD8-CD45RO+ cells for memory CD4+ T cells. Sequencing used memory CD4+ T cells from blood. The receptors stem from an adult in good health and CMV-seronegative.

This chain connects TRBV5-1 to TRBJ1-2, with D unresolved. Trimming removed 0 bases at V and 14 bases at J, with 14 bases between. Germline CDR1 is SGHRS and CDR2 is YFSETQ. The CDR3 is made up of 12 amino acids. In DNA form, the CDR3 reads TGCGCCAGCAGCTTGGATCAATCCACCGGAACCTTC. Translation: CASSLDQSTGTF.

The chain employs TRBV21-1 and TRBJ1-2. TRBV21-1 is a pseudogene segment. The CDR3 sequence is 13 residues long. CDR3 residues: CASRGGGGYGYTF. Here the CDR3 DNA reads TGTGCCAGCAGAGGTGGGGGAGGGTATGGCTACACCTTC.

This rearrangement joins TRBV7-6 to TRBJ2-1; TRBD2 matches at 11 bases. Looked up from germline, CDR1 is SGHVS and CDR2 is FNYEAQ. The CDR3 extends over 15 amino acids. Trimming cost V 5 bases and J 9 bases; bases outside gene matches: 9. The chain's CDR3 is CASSHPRLAGFEQFF. The DNA for the CDR3 is TGTGCCAGCAGCCATCCCCGACTAGCGGGATTTGAGCAGTTCTTC.

The chain recombines TRBV11-2 with TRBJ2-1; no clear D. V was pared by 5 bases and J by 5 bases, with 7 bases between. Germline lookup yields CDR1 SGHAT and CDR2 FQNNGV. The CDR3 consists of 12 residues. CDR3 nucleotide sequence: TGTGCCAGCAGCATGGGCGACAATGAGCAGTTCTTC. Amino acid sequence: CASSMGDNEQFF.

This clone was picked up one time. The chain joins TRBV28 to TRBJ1-2; TRBD1 agrees at 7 bases. Germline V gene sequence: CDR1 MDHEN, CDR2 SYDVKM. This CDR3 region has 13 residues. The trim removed 10 bases at V and 3 bases at J, leaving 8 bases unmatched. In DNA form, the CDR3 reads TGTGCCACGCTAACAGGGGCCCACTATGGCTACACCTTC. Translation gives CATLTGAHYGYTF.

The chain has TRBV7-8 and TRBJ2-7; weak D call: TRBD1 (6 bases). Trimming took 4 bases from V and 3 from J, leaving 10 bases between them. Germline V gene lookup returns CDR1 SGHVS and CDR2 FQNEAQ. CDR3 length: 13 amino acids. The DNA for the CDR3 is TGTGCCAGCAGCTGGGACACAAACTACGAGCAGTACTTC. Amino acids: CASSWDTNYEQYF.

The chain combines TRBV4-3 with TRBJ2-1, with TRBD2 matching over 9 bases. Looked up from germline, CDR1 is LGHNA and CDR2 is YSLEER. The junction had 6 bases not matched to a gene; V was cut back by 4 bases and J by 5 bases. The CDR3 sequence is 15 residues long. CDR3 DNA sequence: TGCGCCAGCAGCCTGACGAGACTAGCGGACAATGAGCAGTTCTTC. This sequence encodes CASSLTRLADNEQFF.

The rearrangement joins TRBV19 to TRBJ2-7; D unclear. The V and J ends lost 0 bases and 6 bases respectively, with 15 bases between them. The CDR3 loop spans 15 amino acids. Germline V gene data show CDR1 as LNHDA and CDR2 as SQIVND (reference sequence). CDR3 nucleotides: TGTGCCAGTAGTATAGAGATGAGGACGATGGGCGAGCAGTACTTC. Translated: CASSIEMRTMGEQYF.

The chain couples TRBV5-1 to TRBJ2-7; D could derive from TRBD1 or TRBD2 (6 bases each). This CDR3 spans 14 amino acids. V lost 5 bases and J 4 bases, leaving 16 bases between the germline ends. Germline V lookup: CDR1 SGHRS, CDR2 YFSETQ. In DNA form, the CDR3 reads TGCGCCAGCAGGCCAGTGGGGGGCACATACGAGCAGTACTTC. Its protein product is CASRPVGGTYEQYF.

J is TRBJ1-1 and V is TRBV30; possibly TRBD1 for D (6 bases). The CDR3 spans 13 residues. The V gene's germline CDR1 is GTSNPN and CDR2 SVGIG (reference sequence). Trimming stripped 4 bases from V and 3 bases from J, with 12 bases between. The CDR3 DNA is TGTGCCTGGAAGATCACAGGGTACACTGAAGCTTTCTTT. It is translated as CAWKITGYTEAFF.

This clone was seen once. The rearrangement uses TRBV7-2 and TRBJ1-5, with 8 nucleotides matching TRBD1. V shed 2 bases, J shed 5 bases, and the junction held 2 bases outside the gene matches. CDR3 length: 14 amino acids. Per germline, CDR1 SGHTA and CDR2 FQGNSA. The DNA of the CDR3 is TGTGCCAGCAGCTTACCGACAGGGGATCAGCCCCAGCATTTT. Its translation: CASSLPTGDQPQHF. Full variable domain (remainder filled in from reference TRBV7-2 and TRBJ1-5): GAGVSQSPSNKVTEKGKDVELRCDPISGHTALYWYRQSLGQGLEFLIYFQGNSAPDKSGLPSDRFSAERTGGSVSTLTIQRTQQEDSAVYLCASSLPTGDQPQHFGDGTRLSIL.

CDR3 region: CASSFGTGQVYGYTF. Written as DNA, the CDR3 is TGCGCCAGCAGCTTCGGGACAGGGCAGGTCTATGGCTACACCTTC. The V and J genes are TRBV5-1 and TRBJ1-2; 9 bases map to TRBD1. The ends lost 2 bases at V and 4 bases at J; junction bases unmatched: 6. This CDR3 contains 15 residues. CDR1 SGHRS and CDR2 YFSETQ come from the germline V gene.

This clone was picked up a small number of times. The gene calls are TRBV7-9 and TRBJ1-5, with D tentatively TRBD1 (5 bases). The CDR3 has 14 residues. Germline CDR1 SEHNR, CDR2 FQNEAQ (reference sequence). The V end lost 1 base, the J end lost 7 bases, and 11 bases lay between the germline ends. CDR3 in amino acids: CASSLGGSGQPQHF. For the CDR3, the DNA is TGTGCCAGCAGCTTAGGGGGCAGCGGACAGCCCCAGCATTTT.

The rearrangement joins TRBV29-1 to TRBJ2-1, with D perhaps TRBD1 (5 bases). Germline V gene data show CDR1 as SQVTM and CDR2 as ANQGSEA. The CDR3 covers 14 residues. V was trimmed by 3 bases and J by 0 bases, leaving 9 bases between them. DNA for the CDR3: TGCAGCGTTGATTCCAGGGCCTCCTACAATGAGCAGTTCTTC. Protein sequence: CSVDSRASYNEQFF.

J is TRBJ2-3 and V is TRBV11-2; D is undetermined. Germline CDR1 reads SGHAT; CDR2 reads FQNNGV. With 0 bases removed from V and 7 bases from J, the gap between germline ends came to 11 bases. There are 14 residues in the CDR3. The CDR3 sequence: CASSLEYSYHTQYF. The DNA of the CDR3 is TGTGCCAGCAGCTTAGAGTACTCCTACCATACGCAGTATTTT.